The rows below give T cell receptor beta chains drawn from one sample of a study of blood T cell repertoires in COVID-19. Sequencing used immunoSEQ multiplex PCR; TCRdb keeps in-frame clones, though not all of them. This table holds 98,000 or so clones, roughly 84% found once. The sequencing input was peripheral blood. The receptors come from a man aged 55 to 70 with acute or convalescent COVID-19. CDR3s include the opening cysteine and the closing phenylalanine or tryptophan. Fields, in order: clone size, V gene, J gene, CDR3 length, D gene, CDR3 protein, CDR3 DNA. A D gene is named only where the DNA matches it firmly. Clone size, where shown, is once, few, many, or a class for clones that have expanded.

size: -; V: TRBV19; J: TRBJ2-7; length: 15; D: TRBD1; CDR3: CASSAPGTASYEQYF; DNA: TGTGCCAGTAGTGCCCCCGGGACAGCATCCTACGAGCAGTACTTC
size: -; V: TRBV27; J: TRBJ2-5; length: 13; D: TRBD1; CDR3: CASGTDYEETQYF; DNA: TGTGCCAGCGGGACAGACTATGAAGAGACCCAGTACTTC
size: -; V: TRBV6-5; J: TRBJ2-7; length: 14; D: -; CDR3: CASSYGSPGYEQYF; DNA: TGTGCCAGCAGTTACGGCTCCCCGGGGTACGAGCAGTACTTC
size: once; V: TRBV5-4; J: TRBJ1-2; length: 15; D: TRBD1; CDR3: CASSSGQGAYYGYTF; DNA: TGTGCCAGCAGCTCGGGACAGGGGGCTTACTATGGCTACACCTTC
size: -; V: TRBV5-1; J: TRBJ1-2; length: 16; D: TRBD1; CDR3: CASSFRQGEIGDGYTF; DNA: TGCGCCAGCAGCTTTAGGCAGGGGGAAATAGGCGATGGCTACACCTTC
size: once; V: TRBV4-3; J: TRBJ1-1; length: 14; D: -; CDR3: CASSQNGGYSEAFF; DNA: TGCGCCAGCAGCCAAAACGGGGGGTATTCTGAAGCTTTCTTT
size: -; V: TRBV6-6; J: TRBJ2-3; length: 15; D: TRBD2; CDR3: CASTKAGPSTDTQYF; DNA: TGTGCCAGCACCAAAGCGGGACCTAGCACAGATACGCAGTATTTT
size: -; V: TRBV7-2; J: TRBJ1-2; length: 15; D: -; CDR3: CASSLSKSGSYGYTF; DNA: TGTGCCAGCAGCTTAAGTAAGAGCGGGAGCTATGGCTACACCTTC
size: -; V: TRBV2; J: TRBJ2-3; length: 17; D: TRBD1; CDR3: CASSQKALRGRRDTQYF; DNA: TGTGCCAGCAGCCAAAAGGCTCTCAGGGGGCGCCGCGATACGCAGTATTTT
size: -; V: TRBV19; J: TRBJ2-2; length: 18; D: -; CDR3: CASSMLPVNLANTGELFF; DNA: TGTGCCAGTAGTATGTTACCCGTAAACTTAGCGAACACCGGGGAGCTGTTTTTT
size: few; V: TRBV5-1; J: TRBJ1-1; length: 16; D: TRBD1; CDR3: CASSTQGAGLNTEAFF; DNA: TGCGCCAGCAGCACACAGGGGGCGGGGCTGAACACTGAAGCTTTCTTT
size: -; V: TRBV3-1/TRBV3-2; J: TRBJ2-1; length: 16; D: TRBD2; CDR3: CASSQGLADSYNEQFF; DNA: TGTGCCAGCAGCCAGGGACTAGCTGATTCCTACAATGAGCAGTTCTTC
size: -; V: TRBV7-8; J: TRBJ2-5; length: 11; D: -; CDR3: CASSSGVTQYF; DNA: TGTGCCAGCAGCTCGGGAGTGACCCAGTACTTC
size: -; V: TRBV6-6; J: TRBJ1-5; length: 14; D: TRBD1; CDR3: CASRETGEGQPQHF; DNA: TGTGCCAGCAGGGAGACAGGGGAGGGTCAGCCCCAGCATTTT
size: once; V: TRBV18; J: TRBJ1-5; length: 15; D: -; CDR3: CASSPRGGIGPAQHF; DNA: TGTGCCAGCTCACCACGTGGGGGGATCGGGCCGGCCCAGCATTTT
size: -; V: TRBV7-2; J: TRBJ1-1; length: 15; D: -; CDR3: CASSLVTAPNTEAFF; DNA: TGTGCCAGCAGCTTAGTTACAGCCCCCAACACTGAAGCTTTCTTT
size: -; V: TRBV9; J: TRBJ1-3; length: 14; D: -; CDR3: CASNQQSSGNTIYF; DNA: TGTGCCAGCAACCAACAGAGCTCTGGAAACACCATATATTTT
size: -; V: TRBV6-5; J: TRBJ1-6; length: 16; D: -; CDR3: CASSFAHGSGDSPLHF; DNA: TGTGCCAGCAGTTTTGCCCATGGATCCGGGGATTCACCCCTCCACTTT
size: -; V: TRBV28; J: TRBJ1-2; length: 13; D: TRBD1; CDR3: CASSSGQDYGYTF; DNA: TGTGCCAGCAGTTCCGGACAGGACTATGGCTACACCTTC
size: -; V: TRBV4-2; J: TRBJ2-7; length: 17; D: -; CDR3: CASSQDVNRDQRYEQYF; DNA: TGTGCCAGCAGCCAAGATGTTAATCGGGATCAGAGGTACGAGCAGTACTTC
size: few; V: TRBV2; J: TRBJ1-1; length: 14; D: -; CDR3: CASSGGHSNTEAFF; DNA: TGTGCCAGCAGTGGGGGCCATTCGAACACTGAAGCTTTCTTT
size: -; V: TRBV5-5; J: TRBJ2-7; length: 14; D: -; CDR3: CASSLEPSSYEQYF; DNA: TGTGCCAGCAGCTTGGAGCCGAGCTCCTACGAGCAGTACTTC
size: -; V: TRBV28; J: TRBJ1-6; length: 14; D: -; CDR3: CASSFGLANSPLHF; DNA: TGTGCCAGCAGTTTTGGGCTCGCTAATTCACCCCTCCACTTT
size: -; V: TRBV18; J: TRBJ1-3; length: 14; D: -; CDR3: CASSPQNSGNTIYF; DNA: TGTGCCAGCTCACCGCAGAACTCTGGAAACACCATATATTTT
size: -; V: TRBV10-3; J: TRBJ1-6; length: 16; D: -; CDR3: CAISRSAGVSDSPLHF; DNA: TGTGCCATCAGTCGTTCGGCAGGGGTTTCGGATTCACCCCTCCACTTT
size: once; V: TRBV27; J: TRBJ1-5; length: 15; D: TRBD1; CDR3: CASGPGTGNNQPQHF; DNA: TGTGCCAGCGGGCCGGGGACAGGAAACAATCAGCCCCAGCATTTT
size: -; V: TRBV18; J: TRBJ1-4; length: 18; D: -; CDR3: CASSPFTGIGATNEKLFF; DNA: TGTGCCAGCTCGCCCTTTACAGGTATTGGCGCAACTAATGAAAAACTGTTTTTT
size: -; V: TRBV28; J: TRBJ2-7; length: 17; D: -; CDR3: CASSFPLVISGTYEQYF; DNA: TGTGCCAGCAGTTTCCCCCTGGTGATTAGCGGCACCTACGAGCAGTACTTC
size: once; V: TRBV7-2; J: TRBJ1-2; length: 16; D: TRBD1; CDR3: CASSRKGQASNYGYTF; DNA: TGTGCCAGCAGCCGCAAGGGACAGGCTAGCAACTATGGCTACACCTTC
size: -; V: TRBV3-1/TRBV3-2; J: TRBJ2-3; length: 18; D: TRBD2; CDR3: CASSQDWLREEAADTQYF; DNA: TGTGCCAGCAGCCAAGATTGGTTGCGGGAGGAGGCGGCAGATACGCAGTATTTT
size: -; V: TRBV7-2; J: TRBJ2-1; length: 17; D: TRBD2; CDR3: CASSSVSSGRAYNEQFF; DNA: TGTGCCAGCAGCTCCGTCTCTAGCGGGAGGGCCTACAATGAGCAGTTCTTC
size: -; V: TRBV5-1; J: TRBJ2-1; length: 15; D: TRBD1; CDR3: CASSLAPGQGNEQFF; DNA: TGCGCCAGCAGCTTGGCACCGGGACAGGGGAATGAGCAGTTCTTC
size: -; V: TRBV12-5; J: TRBJ2-6; length: 18; D: TRBD1; CDR3: CASGSGQGAVFGANVLTF; DNA: TGTGCTAGTGGTTCAGGACAGGGGGCGGTTTTTGGGGCCAACGTCCTGACTTTC
size: -; V: TRBV28; J: TRBJ1-5; length: 14; D: -; CDR3: CASSPGISNQPQHF; DNA: TGTGCCAGCAGTCCGGGGATTAGCAATCAGCCCCAGCATTTT
size: -; V: TRBV3-1/TRBV3-2; J: TRBJ1-1; length: 16; D: -; CDR3: CASSQDLGQLNTEAFF; DNA: TGTGCCAGCAGCCAAGATTTAGGACAGTTGAACACTGAAGCTTTCTTT
size: -; V: TRBV7-9; J: TRBJ1-5; length: 16; D: -; CDR3: CASSSGRGGSNQPQHF; DNA: TGTGCCAGCAGCTCCGGGAGGGGGGGTAGCAATCAGCCCCAGCATTTT
size: -; V: TRBV28; J: TRBJ1-2; length: 11; D: -; CDR3: CASRDNYGYTF; DNA: TGTGCCAGCCGGGATAACTATGGCTACACCTTC
size: -; V: TRBV3-1/TRBV3-2; J: TRBJ2-1; length: 14; D: TRBD2; CDR3: CASSESGTYNEQFF; DNA: TGTGCCAGCTCCGAGAGCGGGACTTACAATGAGCAGTTCTTC
size: -; V: TRBV29-1; J: TRBJ1-5; length: 13; D: TRBD1; CDR3: CSVGDRPHQPQHF; DNA: TGCAGCGTTGGGGACAGACCACACCAGCCCCAGCATTTT
size: once; V: TRBV6-5; J: TRBJ2-1; length: 15; D: TRBD2; CDR3: CASSLDSGDGNEQFF; DNA: TGTGCCAGCAGTTTAGATAGCGGGGATGGGAATGAGCAGTTCTTC
size: -; V: TRBV12-5; J: TRBJ1-6; length: 14; D: TRBD1; CDR3: CASGFGTGNSPLHF; DNA: TGTGCTAGTGGTTTCGGGACAGGCAATTCACCCCTCCACTTT
size: -; V: TRBV5-4; J: TRBJ1-1; length: 14; D: -; CDR3: CASSFLKTGTEAFF; DNA: TGTGCCAGCAGCTTCCTAAAGACAGGCACTGAAGCTTTCTTT
size: -; V: TRBV30; J: TRBJ2-1; length: 16; D: TRBD2; CDR3: CAWSVKGLAWKNEQFF; DNA: TGTGCCTGGAGTGTAAAAGGACTAGCATGGAAGAATGAGCAGTTCTTC
size: once; V: TRBV10-3; J: TRBJ2-7; length: 14; D: TRBD1; CDR3: CAISLGQGSHEQYF; DNA: TGTGCCATCAGCCTGGGACAGGGAAGCCACGAGCAGTACTTC
size: -; V: TRBV4-1; J: TRBJ1-5; length: 15; D: TRBD1; CDR3: CASSRTQEGAEAQHF; DNA: TGCGCCAGCAGCCGTACCCAGGAGGGGGCTGAGGCCCAGCATTTT
size: -; V: TRBV28; J: TRBJ1-6; length: 14; D: -; CDR3: CASSFWGPNSPLHF; DNA: TGTGCCAGCAGTTTTTGGGGGCCCAATTCACCCCTCCACTTT
size: -; V: TRBV3-1/TRBV3-2; J: TRBJ1-5; length: 13; D: -; CDR3: CASSQDRSQPQHF; DNA: TGTGCCAGCAGCCAAGATCGCAGTCAGCCCCAGCATTTT
size: -; V: TRBV6-5; J: TRBJ1-5; length: 14; D: -; CDR3: CASSYSPGDQPQHF; DNA: TGTGCCAGCAGTTACTCCCCGGGGGATCAGCCCCAGCATTTT
size: -; V: TRBV5-4; J: TRBJ2-5; length: 13; D: -; CDR3: CASSSRVQETQYF; DNA: TGTGCCAGCAGCTCGCGGGTTCAAGAGACCCAGTACTTC
size: -; V: TRBV12-3/TRBV12-4; J: TRBJ2-5; length: 12; D: -; CDR3: CASSSGLRAQYF; DNA: TGTGCCAGCAGTTCTGGCCTGAGGGCCCAGTACTTC
size: -; V: TRBV24-1; J: TRBJ2-3; length: 15; D: -; CDR3: CATSDLSEGGDTQYF; DNA: TGTGCCACCAGTGATCTCTCCGAAGGAGGCGATACGCAGTATTTT